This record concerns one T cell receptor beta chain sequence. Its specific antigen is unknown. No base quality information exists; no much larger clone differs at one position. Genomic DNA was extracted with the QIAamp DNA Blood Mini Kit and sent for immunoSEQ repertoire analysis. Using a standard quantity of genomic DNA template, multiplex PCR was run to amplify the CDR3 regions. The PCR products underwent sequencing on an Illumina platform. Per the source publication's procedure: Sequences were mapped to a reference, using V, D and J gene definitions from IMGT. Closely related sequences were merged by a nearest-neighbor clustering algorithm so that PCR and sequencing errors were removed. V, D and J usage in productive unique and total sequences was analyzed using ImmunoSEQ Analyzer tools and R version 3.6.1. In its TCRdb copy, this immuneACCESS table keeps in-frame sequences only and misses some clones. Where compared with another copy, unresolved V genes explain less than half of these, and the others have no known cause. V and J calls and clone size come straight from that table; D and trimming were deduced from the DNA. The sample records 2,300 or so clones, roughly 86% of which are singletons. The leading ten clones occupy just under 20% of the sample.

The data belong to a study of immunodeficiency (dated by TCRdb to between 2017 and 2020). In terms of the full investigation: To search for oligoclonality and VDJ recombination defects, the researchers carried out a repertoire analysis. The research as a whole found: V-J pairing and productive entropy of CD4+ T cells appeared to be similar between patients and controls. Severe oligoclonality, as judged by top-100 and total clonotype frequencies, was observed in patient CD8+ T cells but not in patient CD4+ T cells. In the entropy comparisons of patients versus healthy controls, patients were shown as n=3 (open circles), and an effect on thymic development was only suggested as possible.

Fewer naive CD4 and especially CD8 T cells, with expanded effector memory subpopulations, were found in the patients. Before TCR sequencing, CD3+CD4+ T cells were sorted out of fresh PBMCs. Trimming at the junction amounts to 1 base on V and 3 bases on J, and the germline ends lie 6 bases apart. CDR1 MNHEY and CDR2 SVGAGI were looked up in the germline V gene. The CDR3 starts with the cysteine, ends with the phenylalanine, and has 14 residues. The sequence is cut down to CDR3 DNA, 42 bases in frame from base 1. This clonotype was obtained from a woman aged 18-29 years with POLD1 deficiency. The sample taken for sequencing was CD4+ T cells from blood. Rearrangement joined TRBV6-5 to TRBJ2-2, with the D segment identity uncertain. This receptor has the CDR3 CASSYFRDTGELFF. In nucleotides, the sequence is TGTGCCAGCAGTTACTTTAGGGACACCGGGGAGCTGTTTTTT.